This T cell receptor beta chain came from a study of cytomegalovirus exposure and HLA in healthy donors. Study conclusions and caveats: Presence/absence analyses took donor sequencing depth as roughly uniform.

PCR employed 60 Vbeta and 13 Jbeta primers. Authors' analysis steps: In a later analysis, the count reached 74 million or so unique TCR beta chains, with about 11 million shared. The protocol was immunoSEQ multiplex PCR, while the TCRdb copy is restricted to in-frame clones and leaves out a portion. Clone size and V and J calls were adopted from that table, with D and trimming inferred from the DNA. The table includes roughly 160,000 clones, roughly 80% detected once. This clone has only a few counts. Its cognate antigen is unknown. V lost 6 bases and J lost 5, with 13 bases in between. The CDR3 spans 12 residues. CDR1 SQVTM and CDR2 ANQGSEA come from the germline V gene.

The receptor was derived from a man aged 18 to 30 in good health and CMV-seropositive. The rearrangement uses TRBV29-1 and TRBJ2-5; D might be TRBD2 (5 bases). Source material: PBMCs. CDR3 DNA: TGCAGCGTCGGGGTGGACGGGGAGACCCAGTACTTC. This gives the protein CSVGVDGETQYF. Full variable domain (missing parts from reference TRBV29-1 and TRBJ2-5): SAVISQKPSRDICQRGTSLTIQCQVDSQVTMMFWYRQQPGQSLTLIATANQGSEATYESGFVIDKFPISRPNLTFSTLTVSNMSPEDSSIYLCSVGVDGETQYFGPGTRLLVL.